This record covers a single T cell receptor (beta chain). Its antigen is still unknown. The data were taken from a study of T cell responses to AZD1222 COVID-19 vaccine. Findings of the study overall: Along spike, vaccine-associated CD4 TCRs were found throughout, with dominance at 160-218 and 743-854.

Per the germline V gene, CDR1 is MNHEY and CDR2 is SVGAGI. Between the trimmed V and J ends, which lost 2 bases and 8 bases, there was a span of 12 bases. CDR3 size: 14 residues. The assay was immunoSEQ multiplex PCR, and TCRdb's table has in-frame clones only and misses some. Altogether around 120,000 clones are present, about nine tenths being singletons, with the ten largest covering 14% to 15%. The sequence was obtained from an adult in good health. The specimen was peripheral blood, collected on day 0 of AZD1222 vaccination. The gene calls are TRBV6-5 and TRBJ1-4; weak D call: TRBD1 (6 bases). Here the CDR3 reads CASSYETGREKLFF. The CDR3 DNA follows: TGTGCCAGCAGTTACGAAACAGGGAGGGAAAAACTGTTTTTT.